These 27 T cell receptor beta chains were sequenced from one sample in a study of blood T cell repertoires in COVID-19 (dated by TCRdb to about 2020). Library prep was done by the immunoSEQ multiplex PCR assay. The clones in this table, taken by TCRdb from immuneACCESS, are in-frame only. Not every clone is retained; where verified, under half of the shortfall comes from an unresolved V gene, and the cause of the rest is unknown. This sample is represented by roughly 130,000 clones; 84% of them were singletons. The ten largest clones capture 9% to 15% of the sample. Sequenced input: peripheral blood. The receptors come from a woman in her sixties or seventies with acute or convalescent COVID-19.

The J gene is TRBJ2-5, the V gene TRBV3-1 (or the pseudogene TRBV3-2), with D uncertain. Germline V gives CDR1 LGHDT, CDR2 YNNKEL (reference sequence). CDR3 size: 15 residues. The V and J ends lost 2 bases and 4 bases respectively, with 14 bases between them. As DNA, the CDR3 is TGTGCCAGCAGCCAACTGACTCAACCGAGAGAGACCCAGTACTTC. It specifies CASSQLTQPRETQYF.

The chain couples TRBV6-2 or TRBV6-3 to TRBJ2-3, with TRBD1 matching 8 bases. The CDR3 has 14 residues. The trim removed 5 bases at V and 4 bases at J, leaving 5 bases unmatched. From germline, CDR1 is MNHEY and CDR2 SVGEGT. Here the CDR3 DNA reads TGTGCCAGCAGTAGGGCAGGGGGCGCAGATACGCAGTATTTT. Encoded protein: CASSRAGGADTQYF.

V is TRBV6-5 and J is TRBJ1-1, with D possibly TRBD1 on 6 matching bases. The CDR3 spans 14 residues. CDR1 is MNHEY, CDR2 SVGAGI, per germline. Trimming cost V 7 bases and J 4 bases, with 16 bases left between them. CDR3 DNA: TGTGCCAGCATCAAGGAGGGGGGGGTCACTGAAGCTTTCTTT. Translation: CASIKEGGVTEAFF.

The rearrangement joins TRBV10-1 to TRBJ1-2; a possible D gene is TRBD1 (6 bases). CDR3 length: 13 residues. CDR1 and CDR2 (germline): WNHNN, SYGVQD (reference sequence). V shed 2 bases and J shed 2 bases, with 6 bases lying between them. Here the CDR3 reads CASSETGNYGYTF. The CDR3 region has the DNA TGCGCCAGCAGTGAGACAGGGAACTATGGCTACACCTTC.

This clone has only one observation. The chain links TRBV10-2 to TRBJ2-5, with D possibly being TRBD1 (6 bases). The CDR3 extends over 11 amino acids. Looked up from germline, CDR1 is WSHSY and CDR2 is SAAADI. V shed 11 bases and J shed 9 bases, with 16 bases lying between them. CDR3 bases: TGCGCCGGGGGCCCTGGGCAGGCCCAGTACTTC. This translates into CAGGPGQAQYF.

The CDR3 protein is CASSGGRSGANVLTF. DNA for the CDR3: TGTGCCAGTAGTGGGGGGAGATCTGGGGCCAACGTCCTGACTTTC. The chain carries TRBV19 and TRBJ2-6, with a tentative D call TRBD2 (6 bases). From germline, CDR1 is LNHDA and CDR2 SQIVND (reference sequence). This CDR3 is 15 amino acids long. Trimming stripped 5 bases from V and 1 base from J, with 9 bases between. Using reference TRBV19 and TRBJ2-6 for the parts outside the CDR3, the full variable domain is DGGITQSPKYLFRKEGQNVTLSCEQNLNHDAMYWYRQDPGQGLRLIYYSQIVNDFQKGDIAEGYSVSREKKESFPLTVTSAQKNPTAFYLCASSGGRSGANVLTFGAGSRLTVL.

V is TRBV24-1 and J is TRBJ2-7, with D maybe TRBD2 (5 bases). V was clipped by 3 bases and J by 5 bases, with 13 bases between them. CDR1 and CDR2 (germline): KGHDR, SFDVKD. The CDR3 consists of 14 residues. CDR3 in DNA: TGTGCCACCAGTGATAACGGGAATGAGAACGAGCAGTACTTC. Amino acids: CATSDNGNENEQYF.

This chain links TRBV4-1 with TRBJ2-7, with TRBD2 as a possible D gene (5 bases). The V gene lost 4 bases and the J gene lost 2 bases, with 18 bases spanning the gap. The CDR3 runs to 16 residues. Germline values: CDR1 MGHRA, CDR2 YSYEKL. The CDR3 spells CASSRLFGDRPYEQYF. The CDR3 DNA reads TGCGCCAGCAGCCGGTTATTCGGGGATAGACCCTACGAGCAGTACTTC.

CDR3 region: CASSRIPDSSIEKLFF. In DNA, the CDR3 is TGCGCCAGCAGCCGGATCCCGGACAGCAGTATCGAAAAACTGTTTTTT. This chain joins TRBV5-1 and TRBJ1-4; D might be TRBD1 (6 bases). CDR3 length: 16 residues. V shed 4 bases and J shed 8 bases, with 21 bases lying between them. Germline V gene lookup returns CDR1 SGHRS and CDR2 YFSETQ. Full variable domain (remainder filled in from reference TRBV5-1 and TRBJ1-4): KAGVTQTPRYLIKTRGQQVTLSCSPISGHRSVSWYQQTPGQGLQFLFEYFSETQRNKGNFPGRFSGRQFSNSRSEMNVSTLELGDSALYLCASSRIPDSSIEKLFFGSGTQLSVL.

The chain links TRBV5-8 to TRBJ1-2, with 9 bases that match TRBD1. CDR3 length: 17 residues. Germline loops: CDR1 SGHTS, CDR2 YDEGEE. The junction had 9 bases not matched to a gene; V was cut back by 2 bases and J by 1 base. The chain's CDR3 is CASSFGTGTGLNYGYTF. The CDR3 DNA reads TGTGCCAGCAGCTTCGGGACAGGGACGGGCCTTAACTATGGCTACACCTTC.

The chain combines TRBV2 with TRBJ1-4, with 12 bases aligning to TRBD1. The germline gives CDR1 SNHLY, CDR2 FYNNEI. The CDR3 spans 15 residues. V trimming: 3 bases; J trimming: 13 bases; junction bases outside the gene matches: 9. CDR3 region: CASSDPRDRGLSLFF. The CDR3 nucleotides read TGTGCCAGCAGTGATCCCCGGGACAGGGGGCTTTCACTGTTTTTT.

The V and J genes are TRBV9 and TRBJ2-1; TRBD1 might be the D (5 bases). Germline V gives CDR1 SGDLS, CDR2 YYNGEE. The CDR3 runs to 15 residues. Deletions cut 4 bases from V and 0 bases from J, with 11 bases between. CDR3 nucleotides: TGTGCCAGCAGCCTCCAGGGTAGCTCCTACAATGAGCAGTTCTTC. Amino acid sequence: CASSLQGSSYNEQFF.

CDR3 bases: TGTGCCAGCAGCCAAGACCCAGCCATGACAGGTTATAATCAGCCCCAGCATTTT. Translated, it gives CASSQDPAMTGYNQPQHF. This rearrangement joins TRBV4-2 to TRBJ1-5, with D tentatively TRBD1 (6 bases). The V end lost 0 bases, the J end lost 4 bases, and 19 bases lay between the germline ends. Germline CDR1 is LGHNA and CDR2 is YNFKEQ. This CDR3 contains 18 residues.

The genes are TRBV12-3 or TRBV12-4 and TRBJ1-5; the D gene is possibly TRBD1 (6 bases). The CDR3 totals 12 residues. V was shortened by 7 bases and J by 7 bases, with 11 bases between the two germline ends. CDR3 residues: CASTYGGQPQHF. The CDR3 DNA is TGTGCCAGCACCTATGGGGGCCAGCCCCAGCATTTT.

The chain combines TRBV6-6 with TRBJ1-2; unclear D gene. The CDR3 contains 13 residues. Germline-derived CDR1 and CDR2 are MNHNY and SVGAGI (reference sequence). The V and J ends lost 2 bases and 6 bases respectively, with 10 bases between them. As DNA, the CDR3 is TGTGCCAGCAGTTACCGCGGCGGGGATGGCTACACCTTC. It is translated as CASSYRGGDGYTF.

The chain joins TRBV30 to TRBJ1-1; D not resolved. The CDR3 runs to 12 residues. Germline V CDR1 and CDR2: GTSNPN, SVGIG (reference sequence). V lost 1 base to trimming and J lost 5 bases, with 8 bases between them. The chain's CDR3 is CAWSAGSTEAFF. As DNA, the CDR3 is TGTGCCTGGAGTGCGGGGAGTACTGAAGCTTTCTTT. The complete variable domain, with remaining parts taken from reference TRBV30 and TRBJ1-1, reads SQTIHQWPATLVQPVGSPLSLECTVEGTSNPNLYWYRQAAGRGLQLLFYSVGIGQISSEVPQNLSASRPQDRQFILSSKKLLLSDSGFYLCAWSAGSTEAFFGQGTRLTVV.

The V and J genes are TRBV24-1 and TRBJ1-2, with a possible D match to TRBD1 (5 bases). V dropped 5 bases and J dropped 7 bases, with 16 bases sitting between them. The CDR3 runs 14 residues. Germline CDR1 KGHDR, CDR2 SFDVKD. DNA of the CDR3: TGTGCCACCAGTGCGGAGACAGAGTACTCTGGCTACACCTTC. Its protein product is CATSAETEYSGYTF.

The V gene is TRBV4-1, the J gene TRBJ2-7; tentative D call: TRBD2 (5 bases). In germline, CDR1 is MGHRA, CDR2 YSYEKL. Trimming left V 0 bases short and J 6 bases short, with 15 bases between. CDR3 length: 15 amino acids. The CDR3 here is CASSQDSNRGAEQYF. CDR3 nucleotides: TGCGCCAGCAGCCAAGATTCCAACCGGGGTGCCGAGCAGTACTTC.

The chain is built from TRBV5-1 and TRBJ2-1, with 8 bases fitting TRBD1. V lost 3 bases and J lost 5; bases outside the gene matches: 7. CDR3 size: 15 residues. Germline loops: CDR1 SGHRS, CDR2 YFSETQ. CDR3 nucleotides: TGCGCCAGCAGCTCTGCGGGACAGGATAACAATGAGCAGTTCTTC. This gives the protein CASSSAGQDNNEQFF.

The V and J genes are TRBV9 and TRBJ2-1, with a tentative D call TRBD1 (5 bases). Deletions cut 0 bases from V and 0 bases from J, with 13 bases between. Per the germline V gene, CDR1 is SGDLS and CDR2 is YYNGEE. The CDR3 is 17 amino acids. CDR3 DNA sequence: TGTGCCAGCAGCGTAGGGGGCGCGGCGAGCTCCTACAATGAGCAGTTCTTC. Protein: CASSVGGAASSYNEQFF.

V and J are TRBV12-5 and TRBJ1-3; TRBD1 might be the D (5 bases). CDR1 is LGHNT, CDR2 FRNRAP, per germline. Trimming stripped 4 bases from V and 0 bases from J, with 7 bases between. This CDR3 is 14 amino acids long. The CDR3 bases are TGTGCTAGTGGTTCCGACAGCTCTGGAAACACCATATATTTT. It encodes CASGSDSSGNTIYF.

This chain links TRBV9 with TRBJ1-3; weak D call: TRBD1 (5 bases). The CDR3 contains 18 residues. V dropped 4 bases and J dropped 0 bases, with 20 bases sitting between them. The germline V gene encodes CDR1 SGDLS and CDR2 YYNGEE. As DNA, the CDR3 is TGTGCCAGCAGCCCCGGGACTGCGCTTAGGATCTCTGGAAACACCATATATTTT. It yields the protein CASSPGTALRISGNTIYF.

The J gene is TRBJ1-2, the V gene TRBV19, with 7 bases identical to TRBD1. This CDR3 is built from 18 residues. CDR1 and CDR2 (germline): LNHDA, SQIVND (reference sequence). J gave up 1 base and V 8 bases, and 19 bases lay outside the gene matches. The CDR3 DNA sequence: TGTGCCAGTCACCCCGCCGGGACAGCGACCGCTTTTAACTATGGCTACACCTTC. Its translation is CASHPAGTATAFNYGYTF.

This clone was observed once. The rearrangement joins TRBV5-1 to TRBJ1-4; weak D call: TRBD1 (5 bases). The length of the CDR3 is 14 residues. Between the trimmed V and J ends, which lost 4 bases and 1 base, there was a span of 8 bases. Germline V CDR1 and CDR2: SGHRS, YFSETQ. The CDR3 nucleotides are TGCGCCAGCAGCCCGGGGGTAACTAATGAAAAACTGTTTTTT. Translated, it gives CASSPGVTNEKLFF.

This clone showed up just once. The junction differs from germline at one of its ends, possibly a read error. The V and J genes are TRBV30 and TRBJ1-6, with 10 bases identical to TRBD1. Germline V gene data show CDR1 as GTSNPN and CDR2 as SVGIG (reference sequence). The CDR3 consists of 14 residues. CDR3 sequence (DNA): TGTGCCCGGAGACAGGGGGCTTACAATTCACCCCTCCACTTT. Its translation: CARRQGAYNSPLHF.

The chain employs TRBV18 and TRBJ1-1; a possible D gene is TRBD1 (6 bases). Germline lookup yields CDR1 KGHSH and CDR2 LQKENI. The CDR3 has 15 residues. V gave up 0 bases and J gave up 4 bases, with 12 bases separating them. The DNA of the CDR3 is TGTGCCAGCTCACCACCGAACAGGGCCAGCACTGAAGCTTTCTTT. Translating gives CASSPPNRASTEAFF.

This chain links TRBV19 with TRBJ1-1; D not certain. V was cut by 6 bases and J by 3 bases, with 14 bases left in between. Germline V gene lookup returns CDR1 LNHDA and CDR2 SQIVND (reference sequence). The CDR3 covers 14 residues. The DNA for the CDR3 is TGTGCCAGTAGCCCCTTCCGGGGAGACACTGAAGCTTTCTTT. Translating it yields CASSPFRGDTEAFF.